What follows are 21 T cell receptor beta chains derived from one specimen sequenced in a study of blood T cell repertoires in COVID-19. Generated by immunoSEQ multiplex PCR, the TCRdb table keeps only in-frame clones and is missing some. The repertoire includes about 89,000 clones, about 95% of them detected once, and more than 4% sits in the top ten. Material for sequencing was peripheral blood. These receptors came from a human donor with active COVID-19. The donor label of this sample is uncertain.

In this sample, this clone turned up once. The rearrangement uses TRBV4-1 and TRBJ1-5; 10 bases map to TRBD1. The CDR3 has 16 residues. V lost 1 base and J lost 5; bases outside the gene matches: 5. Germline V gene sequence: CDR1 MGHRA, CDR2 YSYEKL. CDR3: CASSQGGTGEDQPQHF. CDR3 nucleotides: TGCGCCAGCAGCCAAGGAGGGACAGGGGAAGATCAGCCCCAGCATTTT.

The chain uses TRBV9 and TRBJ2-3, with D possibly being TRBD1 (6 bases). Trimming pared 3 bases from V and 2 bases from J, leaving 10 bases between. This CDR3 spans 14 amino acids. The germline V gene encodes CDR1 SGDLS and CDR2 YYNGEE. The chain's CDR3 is CASSGWGHTDTQYF. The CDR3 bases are TGTGCCAGCAGCGGTTGGGGACACACAGATACGCAGTATTTT.

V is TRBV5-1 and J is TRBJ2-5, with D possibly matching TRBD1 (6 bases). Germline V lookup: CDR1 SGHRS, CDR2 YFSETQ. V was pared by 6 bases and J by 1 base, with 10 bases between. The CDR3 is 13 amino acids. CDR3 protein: CASIRGPQETQYF. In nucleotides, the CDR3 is TGCGCCAGCATCAGGGGCCCCCAAGAGACCCAGTACTTC.

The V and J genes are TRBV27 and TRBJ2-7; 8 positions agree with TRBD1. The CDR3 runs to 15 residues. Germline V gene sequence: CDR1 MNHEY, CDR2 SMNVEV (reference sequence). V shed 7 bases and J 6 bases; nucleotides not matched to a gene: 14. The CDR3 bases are TGTGCCAGCAAGCTCGGACAGGGAGTTTTGGGCGAGCAGTACTTC. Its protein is CASKLGQGVLGEQYF.

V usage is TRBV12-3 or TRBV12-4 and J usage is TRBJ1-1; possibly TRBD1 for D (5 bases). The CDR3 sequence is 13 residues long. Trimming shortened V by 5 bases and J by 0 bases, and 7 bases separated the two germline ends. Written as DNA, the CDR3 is TGTGCCAGCAGTAAAGGGGTGAACACTGAAGCTTTCTTT. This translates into CASSKGVNTEAFF.

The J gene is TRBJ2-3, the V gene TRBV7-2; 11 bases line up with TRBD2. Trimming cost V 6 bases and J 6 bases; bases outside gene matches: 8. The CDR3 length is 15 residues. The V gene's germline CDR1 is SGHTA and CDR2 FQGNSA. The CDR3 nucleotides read TGTGCCAGCAGATTTAGCGGGGGGGCACAGGATACGCAGTATTTT. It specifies CASRFSGGAQDTQYF.

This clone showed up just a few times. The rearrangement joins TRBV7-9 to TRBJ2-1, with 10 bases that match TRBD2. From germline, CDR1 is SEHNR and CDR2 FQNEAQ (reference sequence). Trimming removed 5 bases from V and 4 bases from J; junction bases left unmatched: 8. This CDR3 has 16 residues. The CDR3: CASSPNLAGAYNEQFF. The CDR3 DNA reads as TGTGCCAGCAGCCCCAACCTAGCGGGAGCTTACAATGAGCAGTTCTTC. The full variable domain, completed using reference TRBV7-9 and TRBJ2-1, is DTGVSQNPRHKITKRGQNVTFRCDPISEHNRLYWYRQTLGQGPEFLTYFQNEAQLEKSRLLSDRFSAERPKGSFSTLEIQRTEQGDSAMYLCASSPNLAGAYNEQFFGPGTRLTVL.

DNA for the CDR3: TGTGCCACCAGTGAACACCTTAGCGGGAGCTCCTACAATGAGCAGTTCTTC. Amino acid sequence: CATSEHLSGSSYNEQFF. The rearrangement joins TRBV24-1 to TRBJ2-1; 9 bases map to TRBD2. V was clipped by 4 bases and J by 0 bases; unmatched bases: 6. Per the germline V gene, CDR1 is KGHDR and CDR2 is SFDVKD. The CDR3 is 17 residues long.

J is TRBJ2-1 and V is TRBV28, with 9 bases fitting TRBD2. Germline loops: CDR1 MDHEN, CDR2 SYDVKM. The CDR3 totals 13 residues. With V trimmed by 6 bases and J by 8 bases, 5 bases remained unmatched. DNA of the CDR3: TGTGCCAGCAGGCAGACTAGCGGCCATGAGCAGTTCTTC. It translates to CASRQTSGHEQFF.

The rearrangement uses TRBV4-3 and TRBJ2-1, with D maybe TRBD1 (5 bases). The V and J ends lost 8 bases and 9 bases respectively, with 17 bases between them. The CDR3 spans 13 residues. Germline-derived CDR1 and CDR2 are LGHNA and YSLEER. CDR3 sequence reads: CASGLGGAAEQFF. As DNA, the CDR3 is TGCGCCAGCGGCCTAGGTGGGGCCGCTGAGCAGTTCTTC.

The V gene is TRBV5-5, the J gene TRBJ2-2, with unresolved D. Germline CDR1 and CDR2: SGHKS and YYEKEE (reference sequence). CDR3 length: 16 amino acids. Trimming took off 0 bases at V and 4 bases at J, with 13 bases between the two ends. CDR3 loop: CASSLESHSFTGELFF. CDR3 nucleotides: TGTGCCAGCAGCTTGGAATCCCACAGCTTCACCGGGGAGCTGTTTTTT.

This CDR3 is CASRGQSAETQYF. CDR3 coding DNA: TGTGCCAGCAGGGGGCAAAGCGCAGAGACCCAGTACTTC. This rearrangement joins TRBV6-5 to TRBJ2-5, with D perhaps matching TRBD1 (5 bases). Germline assignment: CDR1 MNHEY and CDR2 SVGAGI. The CDR3 covers 13 residues. V lost 6 bases and J lost 4, with 12 bases in between.

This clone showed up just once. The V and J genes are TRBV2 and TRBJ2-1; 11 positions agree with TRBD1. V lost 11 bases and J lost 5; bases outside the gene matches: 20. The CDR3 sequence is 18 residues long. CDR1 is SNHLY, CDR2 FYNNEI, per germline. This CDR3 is CASRTGGIELTIDNEQFF. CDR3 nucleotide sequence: TGTGCCTCTCGGACAGGGGGCATAGAGCTTACCATAGACAATGAGCAGTTCTTC.

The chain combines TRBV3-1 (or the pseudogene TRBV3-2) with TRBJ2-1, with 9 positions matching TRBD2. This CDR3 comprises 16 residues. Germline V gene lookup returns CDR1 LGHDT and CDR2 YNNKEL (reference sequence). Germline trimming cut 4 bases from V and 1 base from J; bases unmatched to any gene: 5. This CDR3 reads CASSLRSGRSYNEQFF. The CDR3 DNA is TGTGCCAGCAGCCTTCGAAGCGGGAGGTCCTACAATGAGCAGTTCTTC.

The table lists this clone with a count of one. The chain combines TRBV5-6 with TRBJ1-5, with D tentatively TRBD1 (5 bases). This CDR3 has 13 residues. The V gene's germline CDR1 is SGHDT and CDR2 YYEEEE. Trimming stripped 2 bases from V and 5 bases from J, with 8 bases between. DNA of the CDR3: TGTGCCAGCAGCTTTATAGGGGATCAGCCCCAGCATTTT. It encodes CASSFIGDQPQHF.

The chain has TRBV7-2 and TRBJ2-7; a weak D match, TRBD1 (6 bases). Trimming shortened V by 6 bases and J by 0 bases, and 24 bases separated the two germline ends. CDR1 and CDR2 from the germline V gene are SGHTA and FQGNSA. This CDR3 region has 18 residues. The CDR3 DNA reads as TGTGCCAGCAGTGAAACAGGGCTTATTGCCACTGTCTCCTACGAGCAGTACTTC. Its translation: CASSETGLIATVSYEQYF. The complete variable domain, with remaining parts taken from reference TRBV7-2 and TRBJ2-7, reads GAGVSQSPSNKVTEKGKDVELRCDPISGHTALYWYRQSLGQGLEFLIYFQGNSAPDKSGLPSDRFSAERTGGSVSTLTIQRTQQEDSAVYLCASSETGLIATVSYEQYFGPGTRLTVT.

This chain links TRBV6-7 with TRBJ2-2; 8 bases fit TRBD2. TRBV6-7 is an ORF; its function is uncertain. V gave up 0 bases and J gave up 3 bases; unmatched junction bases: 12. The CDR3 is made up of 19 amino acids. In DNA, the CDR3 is TGTGCCAGCAGTTACTCGAATCTGCCAGCGGGGGTAGACACCGGGGAGCTGTTTTTT. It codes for CASSYSNLPAGVDTGELFF.

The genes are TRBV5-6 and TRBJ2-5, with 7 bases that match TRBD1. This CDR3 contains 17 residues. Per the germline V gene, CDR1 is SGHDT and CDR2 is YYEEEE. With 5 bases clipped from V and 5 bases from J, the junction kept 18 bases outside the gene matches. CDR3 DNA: TGTGCCAGCAGTATTATGAAGGGGGCGCGGGTAGGGGAGACCCAGTACTTC. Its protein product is CASSIMKGARVGETQYF.

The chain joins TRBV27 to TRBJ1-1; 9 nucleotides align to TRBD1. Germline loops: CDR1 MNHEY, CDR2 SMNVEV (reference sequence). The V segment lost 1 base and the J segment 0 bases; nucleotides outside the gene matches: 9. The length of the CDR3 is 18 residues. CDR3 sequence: CASSLLAGTGYMNTEAFF. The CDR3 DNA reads TGTGCCAGCAGTTTATTGGCCGGGACAGGGTATATGAACACTGAAGCTTTCTTT.

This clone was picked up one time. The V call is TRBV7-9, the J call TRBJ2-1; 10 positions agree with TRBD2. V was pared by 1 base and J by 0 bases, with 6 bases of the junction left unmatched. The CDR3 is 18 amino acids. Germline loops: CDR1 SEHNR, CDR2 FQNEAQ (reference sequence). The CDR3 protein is CASSLVAGGPSSYNEQFF. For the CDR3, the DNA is TGTGCCAGCAGCTTAGTAGCGGGGGGCCCAAGCTCCTACAATGAGCAGTTCTTC.

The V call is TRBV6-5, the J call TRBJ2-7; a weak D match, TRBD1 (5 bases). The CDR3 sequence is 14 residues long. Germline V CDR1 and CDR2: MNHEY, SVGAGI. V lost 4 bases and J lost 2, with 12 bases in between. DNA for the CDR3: TGTGCCAGCAGTTTAACCGACAGCCCCTACGAGCAGTACTTC. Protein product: CASSLTDSPYEQYF.